This T cell receptor (beta chain) was retrieved from a study of lymphopenia after photon versus proton radiotherapy (dated by TCRdb to the late 2010s). At the level of the whole study: In patients with gastrointestinal tumors who developed high-grade lymphopenia, the study compared the immunological effects of photon radiation therapy with those of proton radiation therapy. The study was designed to characterize how the impact on the immune system differs between the two radiation modalities. The cohort included under 25 patients with gastrointestinal tumors who developed lymphopenia after receiving either photon or proton therapy.

What the research found in general, with its limitations: After the lymphocyte count nadir, oligoclonal expansion, especially of CD8+ Temra cells, was observed in photon-treated repertoires, and the drop in diversity was driven by this expansion. The survival association was assessed only in patients who died, and better survival with proton therapy was presented by the authors as a possibility rather than a demonstrated result. Among patients across the cohort who died, overall survival time showed an inverse correlation with a larger post-nadir drop in TCR diversity. Proton-treated patients stayed relatively stable during treatment, while photon-treated patients lost naive T cells and TCR diversity and gained effector/memory populations.

In regard to this clone: There is no known antigen for this receptor. No clone much larger than this one lies a single base away; base qualities are absent.

Libraries were constructed by the immunoSEQ multiplex PCR assay. T cell repertoires were profiled by deep sequencing of rearranged TCR beta loci, alongside multiparametric flow cytometry. The table comes from immuneACCESS by way of TCRdb, which keeps in-frame sequences with V and J called. Part of the clones is missing from these tables; in studies checked, under half for an unresolved V gene and the rest for unknown reasons. The sample includes more than 15,000 clones, with approximately 84% observed a single time. In total, the top ten clones hold 2.9% of the sample. The junction carries 8 bases between V and J, which are trimmed by 3 bases and 6 bases respectively. Based on the germline V gene (reference sequence), the CDR1 and CDR2 sequences are DFQATT and SNEGSKA. The CDR3, from cysteine to phenylalanine, totals 11 residues. Only the CDR3 region is kept as DNA, spanning 33 bases read in frame from base 1.

Recombination connected TRBV20-1 to TRBJ1-1, with TRBD1 perhaps the D gene, on 6 matching bases. Sequencing used peripheral blood, obtained from a patient treated with photon-based radiotherapy. The source is a woman between 45 and 65 years old with pancreatic cancer. The CDR3 corresponds to CSASRGPEAFF. Here is the DNA: TGCAGTGCTAGCAGGGGTCCTGAAGCTTTCTTT.